The subject of this entry is one T cell receptor beta chain. Its target antigen remains unknown. Within one base of it there is no much larger clone, and no base qualities were kept. The sample is drawn from a study of beta chain features in type 1 diabetes (dated by TCRdb to 2016 to 2019). For the wider study: Patients and healthy donors did not differ in mean age, gender distribution, total cell number or subset yield. In the study, TCRB repertoires of sorted circulating CD4+ T cell subsets from recently diagnosed type 1 diabetes patients were compared with those of matched healthy donors. A total of about 110 million sorted cells were examined across all samples, and the number of cells per subset was strongly correlated with RNA yield. Regulatory and stem cell-like memory subsets were isolated from only 8 patients and about eight healthy donors, whereas naive and central memory subsets came from all 30 or so donors. Beyond this particular receptor, the publication reports: Type 1 diabetes patients showed a moderate but significant shortening of TCRB CDR3 length in all four CD4+ subsets. Naive, central memory and regulatory TCRB repertoires appeared to be more similar among patients than among healthy donors. Only small numbers of individuals were included in the HLA sub-analyses, which left unresolved whether HLA type had any influence on TCRB rearrangement. PCR might favor shorter templates, but patient and control samples were amplified and corrected together, so any skew would affect both groups equally. Sequencing cDNA rather than genomic DNA could over-represent highly expressing activated cells, although activation and CD3 levels did not differ between groups. At VDJ recombination sites, patients with type 1 diabetes made fewer insertions and deleted more nucleotides, a pattern implying thymic rearrangement abnormalities.

The entire amount of isolated RNA was reverse transcribed using the High Capacity cDNA Reverse Transcription Kit, so the sequenced TCRB transcripts were expressed ones. Deep immunoSEQ sequencing was applied to naive, central memory and regulatory T cell samples, giving an average of around 4 million total reads per sample. After sorted cells were lysed in RLT buffer, RNA was extracted with DNase-treated RNeasy Micro or Mini kits, with the choice depending on cell number. To prevent cross-contamination, every cell subset was processed on its own, while patient and healthy donor samples were processed together. TCRB sequences were amplified from cDNA with the immunoSEQ multiplex PCR, producing 87-bp fragments spanning the CDR3 region. Sequencing of the amplicons was done on the Illumina HiSeq platform. The authors' analysis ran thus. Synthetic template baselines were used to correct PCR bias computationally, reads within Hamming distance 2 were collapsed together, and singletons that could not be merged were discarded. Reads were aligned against IMGT so that V, D and J genes, CDR3 length and insertions or deletions at six rearrangement sites could be assigned. Clonotype counts were normalized to sorted cell number within each subset before computing true diversity and Gini coefficients with the tcR R package. Repertoire sharing was quantified using the overlap coefficient calculated on TCRB nucleotide sequences. Out-of-frame TCRB sequences from naive cells were analyzed as a proxy for the pre-selection repertoire. TCRdb mirrors the immuneACCESS table, restricted to in-frame sequences. Some clones are absent from its copies; in checked studies, under half trace to an unresolved V gene, and the reason for the others is unknown. V, J and clone size derive from that table, while D and trimming were established from the DNA sequence. The sample contains nearly 250,000 clones, 68% of them found a single time. The ten largest clonotypes hold 0.053% of the sample.

As encoded in the germline V gene, CDR1 is SGHRS while CDR2 is YFSETQ. Taken from cysteine to phenylalanine, the CDR3 has 14 residues. Only CDR3 DNA is held: 42 bases, read in frame from base 1. The V and J ends are trimmed by 7 bases and 3 bases, leaving 14 bases between them. Each donor gave one peripheral blood draw, around 0.12 L on average, collected into heparinised tubes. Naive, central memory, regulatory and stem cell-like memory CD4+ T cells were sorted on a BD FACSAria II using a panel including CD45RO, CCR7, CD25, CD127, CD95 and CD27. Purity was above 95% for every sorted population. PBMCs were separated immediately by Lymphoprep density gradient centrifugation and were stained directly, without being cultured. So that batch effects would be minimized, each experiment stained and sorted samples in pairs, pairing one healthy donor with one patient.

The chain is made from TRBV5-1 and TRBJ2-1, and the D gene may be TRBD2, 5 bases matching. Source material: naive CD4+ T cells from blood. Interpreted using the paper, the cell subset or site label stands for: true naive CD4+ T cells. The clonotype originates from a man aged 25-40 years in good health. The sequenced DNA is TGCGCCAGCCACAAGGAGGTGGACTACAATGAGCAGTTCTTC. Its protein is CASHKEVDYNEQFF.